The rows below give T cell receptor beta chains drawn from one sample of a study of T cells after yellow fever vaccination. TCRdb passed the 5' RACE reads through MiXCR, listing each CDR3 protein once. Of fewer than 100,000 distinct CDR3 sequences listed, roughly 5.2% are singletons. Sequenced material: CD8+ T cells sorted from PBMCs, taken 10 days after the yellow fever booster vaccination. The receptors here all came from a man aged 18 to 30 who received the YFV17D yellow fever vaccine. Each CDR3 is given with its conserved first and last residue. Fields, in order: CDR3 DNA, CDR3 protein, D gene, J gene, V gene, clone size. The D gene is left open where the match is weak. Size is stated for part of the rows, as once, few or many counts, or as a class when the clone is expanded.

DNA: TGTGCCAGTAGTCCACCGGGACTAGCGAACGATGAGCAGTTCTTC
CDR3: CASSPPGLANDEQFF
D: TRBD2
J: TRBJ2-1
V: TRBV19
size: few

DNA: TGTGCCAGCAGCTTAGGGGACAGGGGACAGCCCCAGCATTTT
CDR3: CASSLGDRGQPQHF
D: TRBD1
J: TRBJ1-5
V: TRBV7-2
size: many

DNA: TGTGCCAGCAGCGCGGGACGGCTAAGCTATGGCTACACCTTC
CDR3: CASSAGRLSYGYTF
D: -
J: TRBJ1-2
V: TRBV5-6
size: -

DNA: TGTGCCAGCAGCGTAGCTCTAGCGGGGGAAAACAATGAGCAGTTCTTC
CDR3: CASSVALAGENNEQFF
D: TRBD2
J: TRBJ2-1
V: TRBV9
size: -

DNA: TGTGCCAGCAGTTACTCGAGCTTAACAGGGAGGAAAGATACGCAGTATTTT
CDR3: CASSYSSLTGRKDTQYF
D: -
J: TRBJ2-3
V: TRBV6-5
size: -

DNA: TGCGCCAGCAGCTTTTGGCTAGCGGGGAACACCGGGGAGCTGTTTTTT
CDR3: CASSFWLAGNTGELFF
D: TRBD2
J: TRBJ2-2
V: TRBV5-1
size: -

DNA: TGTGCCAGCAGCTTGTTGACCGCGCTGCAGTATTTT
CDR3: CASSLLTALQYF
D: -
J: TRBJ2-3
V: TRBV5-6
size: many

DNA: TGTGCCAGCAGCCCCGGGACTAGCGGGGGGAGGGACCAGTACTTC
CDR3: CASSPGTSGGRDQYF
D: TRBD2
J: TRBJ2-5
V: TRBV27
size: few

DNA: TGTGCCAGCAGCTCCAGCCGGGACAGGATACACGAGCAGTACTTC
CDR3: CASSSSRDRIHEQYF
D: TRBD1
J: TRBJ2-7
V: TRBV5-5
size: -

DNA: TGTGCCAGCGAACAGGGCTACAATGAGCAGTTCTTC
CDR3: CASEQGYNEQFF
D: -
J: TRBJ2-1
V: TRBV12-3/TRBV12-4
size: -

DNA: TGTGCCAGCAGCCAAGGAGGCAAAAACACTGAAGCTTTCTTT
CDR3: CASSQGGKNTEAFF
D: -
J: TRBJ1-1
V: TRBV3-1
size: few

DNA: TGCGCCAGCAGCTTAACGAGATTCCAGGGGACGTCCTACGAGCAGTACTTC
CDR3: CASSLTRFQGTSYEQYF
D: -
J: TRBJ2-7
V: TRBV5-1
size: many

DNA: TGTGCCAGCAGCTTTCCCCAGGTGGGACCCTACAATGAGCAGTTCTTC
CDR3: CASSFPQVGPYNEQFF
D: -
J: TRBJ2-1
V: TRBV7-2
size: -

DNA: TGCAGCGCCGTTAGGGAGGGGTCCTACAATGAGCAGTTCTTC
CDR3: CSAVREGSYNEQFF
D: TRBD2
J: TRBJ2-1
V: TRBV29-1
size: many

DNA: TGTGCTAGTGGCCCAGGGTACGAGCAGTACTTC
CDR3: CASGPGYEQYF
D: -
J: TRBJ2-7
V: TRBV12-5
size: many

DNA: TGTGCCAGCAGCAGACGCGGGCCTCAGGGGAGGGAGACCCAGTACTTC
CDR3: CASSRRGPQGRETQYF
D: -
J: TRBJ2-5
V: TRBV7-9
size: few

DNA: TGTGCCATCGAACCTTACAGGGCGTCGGATGAGCAGTTCTTC
CDR3: CAIEPYRASDEQFF
D: -
J: TRBJ2-1
V: TRBV12-3/TRBV12-4
size: -

DNA: TGTGCTAGTGGTTTGGCCTCTAGGGCAGGAGTTGAGACCCAGTACTTC
CDR3: CASGLASRAGVETQYF
D: -
J: TRBJ2-5
V: TRBV12-5
size: -

DNA: TGCGCCAGCAGCCAAGCGGCAGCTTCAGATACGCAGTATTTT
CDR3: CASSQAAASDTQYF
D: -
J: TRBJ2-3
V: TRBV4-1
size: -

DNA: TGTGCCAGCAGCCGGCGGGACTTTCAAGAGACCCAGTACTTC
CDR3: CASSRRDFQETQYF
D: -
J: TRBJ2-5
V: TRBV3-1
size: many